The 11 T cell receptor beta chains presented below share a single source sample, sequenced in a study of cytomegalovirus exposure and HLA in healthy donors. The assay was immunoSEQ multiplex PCR, and TCRdb's table has in-frame clones only and misses some. The data show fewer than 350,000 clones, approximately 90% seen once. Sequencing was carried out using PBMCs. The receptors originated from a woman between 18 and 29 years old in good health and CMV-seronegative.

The chain joins TRBV11-2 to TRBJ2-7; D is perhaps TRBD1 (6 bases). Germline CDR1 is SGHAT and CDR2 is FQNNGV. This CDR3 spans 15 amino acids. The V and J ends lost 4 bases and 6 bases respectively, with 19 bases between them. The CDR3 protein is CASSWAGVSGAEQYF. In DNA form, the CDR3 reads TGTGCCAGCAGCTGGGCAGGGGTCTCTGGGGCCGAGCAGTACTTC.

This clone has just a few counts. The chain has TRBV6-5 and TRBJ1-2; 9 bases fit TRBD1. CDR3 size: 15 residues. V was pared by 2 bases and J by 4 bases, with 5 bases of the junction left unmatched. Germline V gives CDR1 MNHEY, CDR2 SVGAGI. The CDR3 loop reads CASSYVTGGTYGYTF. The CDR3 DNA sequence: TGTGCCAGCAGTTACGTGACAGGGGGTACCTATGGCTACACCTTC.

V gene TRBV28 combines with J gene TRBJ2-7; 7 nucleotides line up with TRBD2. Trimming took 7 bases from V and 7 from J; bases not matched to a gene: 4. The germline CDR1 and CDR2 sequences are MDHEN and SYDVKM. This CDR3 comprises 11 residues. The CDR3 DNA is TGTGCCAGCACTTTCGGGGGGGAGCAGTACTTC. Its protein is CASTFGGEQYF. Drawing the rest from reference TRBV28 and TRBJ2-7, the complete variable domain is DVKVTQSSRYLVKRTGEKVFLECVQDMDHENMFWYRQDPGLGLRLIYFSYDVKMKEKGDIPEGYSVSREKKERFSLILESASTNQTSMYLCASTFGGEQYFGPGTRLTVT.

The chain has TRBV27 and TRBJ2-5; D is undetermined. Germline assignment: CDR1 MNHEY and CDR2 SMNVEV (reference sequence). CDR3 length: 15 amino acids. The V gene lost 5 bases and the J gene lost 2 bases, with 15 bases spanning the gap. CDR3 amino acids: CASSHSPNRQETQYF. As DNA, the CDR3 is TGTGCCAGCAGTCACTCCCCCAACCGGCAAGAGACCCAGTACTTC.

This chain joins TRBV10-3 and TRBJ2-5, with TRBD2 identical over 13 bases. This CDR3 has 19 amino acids. CDR1 is ENHRY, CDR2 SYGVKD, per germline. The V segment lost 0 bases and the J segment 1 base; nucleotides outside the gene matches: 8. The CDR3 here is CAISESRGTSGVVQETQYF. In DNA, the CDR3 is TGTGCCATCAGTGAGTCGAGGGGGACTAGCGGGGTCGTCCAAGAGACCCAGTACTTC.

This rearrangement joins TRBV10-3 to TRBJ2-7, with 8 positions matching TRBD1. Germline V CDR1 and CDR2: ENHRY, SYGVKD. The CDR3 is 15 amino acids. With 3 bases clipped from V and 1 base from J, the junction kept 5 bases outside the gene matches. The CDR3 region has the DNA TGTGCCATCAGTGATGGACAGGGTAGTTCCTACGAGCAGTACTTC. Translating gives CAISDGQGSSYEQYF.

The chain is built from TRBV5-1 and TRBJ2-7; perhaps TRBD2 as D (5 bases). From germline, CDR1 is SGHRS and CDR2 YFSETQ. This CDR3 spans 15 amino acids. V shed 4 bases and J shed 4 bases, with 18 bases lying between them. The chain's CDR3 is CASSPLERQKYEQYF. The CDR3 bases are TGCGCCAGCAGCCCCTTAGAGCGGCAAAAGTACGAGCAGTACTTC.

This clone appeared once. This sequence joins TRBV29-1 and TRBJ1-2; 8 bases line up with TRBD1. CDR1 and CDR2 from the germline V gene are SQVTM and ANQGSEA. The trim removed 4 bases at V and 1 base at J, leaving 2 bases unmatched. The CDR3 has 13 residues. CDR3 region: CSVARGLNYGYTF. In nucleotides, the CDR3 is TGCAGCGTTGCCAGGGGGCTTAACTATGGCTACACCTTC.

The genes are TRBV20-1 and TRBJ2-1; D is ambiguous. Germline V gene data show CDR1 as DFQATT and CDR2 as SNEGSKA (reference sequence). The CDR3 loop spans 11 amino acids. Trimming left V 1 base short and J 12 bases short, with 10 bases between. Here the CDR3 DNA reads TGCAGTGCTAGAGTAACGGTCGGGCAGTTCTTC. Encoded protein: CSARVTVGQFF.

The chain has TRBV9 and TRBJ1-1, with 7 bases identical to TRBD1. The CDR3 consists of 15 residues. V lost 0 bases to trimming and J lost 8 bases; unmatched junction nucleotides: 10. Per the germline V gene, CDR1 is SGDLS and CDR2 is YYNGEE. Here the CDR3 DNA reads TGTGCCAGCAGCGTAGAGTGGGACAGAACCTCGGAAGCTTTCTTT. The encoded protein is CASSVEWDRTSEAFF.

The chain has TRBV10-3 and TRBJ2-2, with 9 bases lining up with TRBD1. The junction had 8 bases not matched to a gene; V was cut back by 4 bases and J by 8 bases. CDR3 length equals 15 residues. Germline V CDR1 and CDR2: ENHRY, SYGVKD. The CDR3 DNA reads TGTGCCATCAGTGGGGGACAGGGTCTGTCGGGGGAGCTGTTTTTT. Encoded protein: CAISGGQGLSGELFF.